This T cell receptor (beta chain) stems from a study of PD-1 blockade in classical Hodgkin lymphoma (dated by TCRdb to 2019 to 2021). With respect to the entire study: Nivolumab dosing was 3 mg/kg intravenously every 2 weeks, continuing until either disease progression or unacceptable toxicity. The study used TCR beta sequencing and CyTOF to define a peripheral blood immune signature of response to PD-1 blockade in classical Hodgkin lymphoma. What the work shows at the level of the full study, not this receptor alone: Baseline TCR diversity was reported as lower in newly diagnosed patients than in healthy donors, and lower still in relapsed/refractory patients. The study was restricted to a single clinical trial cohort, and the causes of repertoire differences, possibly disease activity or prior therapy, were left undefined. By C4D1, a significant rise was seen in CD4+ TCR diversity but not in CD8+ TCR diversity (p=0.0027 vs p=0.16), and the rise was most apparent among complete responders (p=0.02). Lower diversity was observed in patients in whom nivolumab was started less than 1 year after ASCT, and these patients were excluded from later analyses so that confounding by immune reconstitution would be avoided. Among trial patients, those achieving complete response had baseline diversity similar to that of newly diagnosed patients, while diversity was significantly lower in partial responders and progressors.

This clone occurred a few times. What antigen it recognizes has not been identified. Base quality data are lacking; no much larger clone is found one base away. The time point tag for this specimen amounts to: cycle 4 day 1 (C4D1), after less than 7 weeks of nivolumab. All trial patients had relapsed after autologous stem cell transplantation, with cohorts A, B and C differing in prior brentuximab vedotin exposure. The trial cohort comprised some 60 patients with relapsed/refractory classical Hodgkin lymphoma whose best overall responses were complete response, partial response or progressive disease. Trial patients were treated with single-agent nivolumab in the multi-cohort phase II CheckMate 205 trial. An independent review committee assessed best overall response by applying the 2007 International Working Group response criteria. Trial PBMCs were collected immediately before nivolumab initiation (C1D1) and during therapy at cycle 2 day 1 and cycle 4 day 1. Peripheral blood was collected in 8 mL Vacutainer Cell Preparation Tubes, from which PBMCs were isolated by centrifugation and then cryopreserved.

Spanning cysteine to phenylalanine, the CDR3 consists of 15 amino acids. Only the CDR3 region is kept as DNA, spanning 45 bases read in frame from base 1. CDR1 and CDR2 were assigned from the germline V gene as SGHNT and YENEEA. V sheds 4 bases and J sheds 3 bases, leaving 12 bases between their ends. Genomic DNA was isolated using the Qiagen DNeasy kit from unsorted PBMCs as well as from negatively selected CD4+ and CD8+ fractions. TCR beta CDR3 regions were subjected to amplification by immunoSEQ multiplex PCR with primers that anneal to V and J segments. A synthetic immune receptor repertoire was used to minimize amplification bias, and remaining bias was computationally removed after sequencing. Turning to the authors' computational methods: Custom Python scripts were used to quantify repertoire diversity as the Shannon entropy index. Unsorted, CD4+ and CD8+ repertoires were analyzed separately, except in combined analyses where CD4+ and CD8+ sequences were merged in silico. Clonal expansion was defined as at least a 2-fold frequency increase after treatment relative to C1D1, with a pseudocount of 0.5 for undetected baseline clones. Singleton clones were defined as clones with 0 or 1 copy at C1D1, and non-singleton clones were defined as clones with 2 or more copies. Clones expanded in unsorted samples were assigned a CD4+, CD8+ or unknown annotation through matching of protein sequences in sorted samples from the same patient. Diversity changes from C1D1 to C4D1 were tested in paired samples using Wilcoxon tests. TCRdb obtained this table from immuneACCESS and retained in-frame rearrangements with V and J assigned. These tables miss some clones; where compared with another copy, unresolved V genes account for less than half of the shortfall, and the remainder is unexplained. That table gives V, J and clone size, and the DNA gave D and trimming. The sample table shows roughly 100,000 clones, and roughly 87% are seen once. Clones ranked in the top ten supply over 15% of the sample.

This specimen was peripheral blood mononuclear cells (PBMCs), taken before the fourth cycle of nivolumab. The TCR comes from a human donor with classical Hodgkin lymphoma. The rearranged chain carries TRBV11-3 and TRBJ2-2, with the D gene too uncertain to name. The CDR3 here reads CASSSTWPDTGELFF. The DNA sequence is given as TGTGCCAGCAGCTCCACATGGCCGGACACCGGGGAGCTGTTTTTT.